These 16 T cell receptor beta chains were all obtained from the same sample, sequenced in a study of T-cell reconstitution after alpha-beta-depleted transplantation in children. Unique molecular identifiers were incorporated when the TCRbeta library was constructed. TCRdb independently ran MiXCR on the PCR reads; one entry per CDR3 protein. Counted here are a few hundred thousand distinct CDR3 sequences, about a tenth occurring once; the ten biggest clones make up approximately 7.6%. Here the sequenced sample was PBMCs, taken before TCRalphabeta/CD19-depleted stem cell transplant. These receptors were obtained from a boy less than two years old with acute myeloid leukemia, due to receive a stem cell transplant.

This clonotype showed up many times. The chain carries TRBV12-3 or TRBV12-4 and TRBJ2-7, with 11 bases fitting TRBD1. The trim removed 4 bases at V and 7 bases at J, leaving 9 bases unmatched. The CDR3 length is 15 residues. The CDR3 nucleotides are TGTGCCAGCAGTTCGGACAGGGGGCAGGTGGGGGAGCAGTACTTC. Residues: CASSSDRGQVGEQYF.

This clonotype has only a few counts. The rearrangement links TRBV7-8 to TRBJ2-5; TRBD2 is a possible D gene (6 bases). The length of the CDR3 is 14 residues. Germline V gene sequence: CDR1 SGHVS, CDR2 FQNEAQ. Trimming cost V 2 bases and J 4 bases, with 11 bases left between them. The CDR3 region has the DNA TGTGCCAGCAGCTTAAGGGCGGGGCGAGAGACCCAGTACTTC. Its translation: CASSLRAGRETQYF.

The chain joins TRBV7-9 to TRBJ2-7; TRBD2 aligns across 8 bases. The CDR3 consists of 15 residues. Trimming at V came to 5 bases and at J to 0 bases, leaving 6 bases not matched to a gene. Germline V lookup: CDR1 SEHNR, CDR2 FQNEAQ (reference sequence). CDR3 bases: TGTGCCAGCAGCCCCCGGGAGGGGCGCTCCTACGAGCAGTACTTC. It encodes CASSPREGRSYEQYF.

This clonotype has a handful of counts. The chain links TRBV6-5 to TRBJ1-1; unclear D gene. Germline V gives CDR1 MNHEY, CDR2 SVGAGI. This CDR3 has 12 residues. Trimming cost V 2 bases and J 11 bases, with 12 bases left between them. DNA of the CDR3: TGTGCCAGCAGTTACCTTGGGGAGACGGCTTTCTTT. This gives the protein CASSYLGETAFF.

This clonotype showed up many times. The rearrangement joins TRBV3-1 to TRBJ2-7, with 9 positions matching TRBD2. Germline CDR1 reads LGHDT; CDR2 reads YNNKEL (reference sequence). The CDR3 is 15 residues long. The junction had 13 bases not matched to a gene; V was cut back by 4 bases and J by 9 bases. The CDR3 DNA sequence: TGTGCCAGCAGCCTAAAAGGAGCGGGAGGCGGCTTGCAGTACTTC. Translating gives CASSLKGAGGGLQYF.

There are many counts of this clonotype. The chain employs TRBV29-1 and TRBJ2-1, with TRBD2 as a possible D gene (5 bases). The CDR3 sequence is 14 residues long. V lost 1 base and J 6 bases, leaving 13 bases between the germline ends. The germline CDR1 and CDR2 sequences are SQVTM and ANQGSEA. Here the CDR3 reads CSVEGLAGGNEQFF. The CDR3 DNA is TGCAGCGTTGAAGGCCTGGCCGGAGGCAATGAGCAGTTCTTC.

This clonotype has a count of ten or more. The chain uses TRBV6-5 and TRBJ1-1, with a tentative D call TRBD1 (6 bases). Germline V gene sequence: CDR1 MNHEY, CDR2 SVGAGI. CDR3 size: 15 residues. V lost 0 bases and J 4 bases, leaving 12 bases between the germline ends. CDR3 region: CASSYSRRGFTEAFF. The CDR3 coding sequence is TGTGCCAGCAGTTACTCCCGCAGGGGATTCACTGAAGCTTTCTTT.

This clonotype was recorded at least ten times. In DNA, the CDR3 is TGTGCCATCAGTGAAGGAGTCAGTTCTTGTCCGGGCGGGGAGCTGTTTTTT. This sequence encodes CAISEGVSSCPGGELFF. The chain couples TRBV10-3 to TRBJ2-2; D remains ambiguous. The V gene lost 3 bases and the J gene lost 7 bases, with 21 bases spanning the gap. The CDR3 spans 17 residues. Germline CDR1 is ENHRY and CDR2 is SYGVKD.

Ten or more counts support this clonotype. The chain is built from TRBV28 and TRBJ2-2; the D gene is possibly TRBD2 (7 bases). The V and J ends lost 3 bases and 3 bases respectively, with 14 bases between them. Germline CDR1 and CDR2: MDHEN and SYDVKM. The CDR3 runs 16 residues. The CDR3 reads CASSFGGGAYTGELFF. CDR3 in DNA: TGTGCCAGCAGTTTCGGTGGGGGGGCGTACACCGGGGAGCTGTTTTTT.

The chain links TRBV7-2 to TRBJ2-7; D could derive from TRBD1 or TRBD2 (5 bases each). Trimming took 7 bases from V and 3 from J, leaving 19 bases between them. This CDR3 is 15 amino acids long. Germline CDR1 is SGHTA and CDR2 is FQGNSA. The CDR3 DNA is TGTGCCAGCACCTCTATAGGGACCTCCTACTACGAGCAGTACTTC. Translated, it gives CASTSIGTSYYEQYF.

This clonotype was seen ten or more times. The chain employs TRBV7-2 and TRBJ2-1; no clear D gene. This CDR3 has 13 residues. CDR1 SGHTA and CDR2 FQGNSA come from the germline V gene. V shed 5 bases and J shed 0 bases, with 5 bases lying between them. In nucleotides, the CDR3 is TGTGCCAGCAGCCGGTACTCCTACAATGAGCAGTTCTTC. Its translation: CASSRYSYNEQFF.

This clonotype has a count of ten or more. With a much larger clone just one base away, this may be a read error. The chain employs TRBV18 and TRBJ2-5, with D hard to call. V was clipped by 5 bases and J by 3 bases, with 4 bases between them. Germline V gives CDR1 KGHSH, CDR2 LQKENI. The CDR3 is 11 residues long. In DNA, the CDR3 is TGTGCCAGCTCATCAGAAGAGACCCAGTACTTC. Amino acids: CASSSEETQYF. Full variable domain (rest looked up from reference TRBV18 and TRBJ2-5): NAGVMQNPRHLVRRRGQEARLRCSPMKGHSHVYWYRQLPEEGLKFMVYLQKENIIDESGMPKERFSAEFPKEGPSILRIQQVVRGDSAAYFCASSSEETQYFGPGTRLLVL.

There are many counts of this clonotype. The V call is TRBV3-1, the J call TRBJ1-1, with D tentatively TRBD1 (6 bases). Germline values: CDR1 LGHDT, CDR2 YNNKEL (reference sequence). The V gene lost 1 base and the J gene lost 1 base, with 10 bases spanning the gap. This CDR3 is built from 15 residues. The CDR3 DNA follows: TGTGCCAGCAGCCAAGGTCAGGGGACGAACACTGAAGCTTTCTTT. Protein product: CASSQGQGTNTEAFF.

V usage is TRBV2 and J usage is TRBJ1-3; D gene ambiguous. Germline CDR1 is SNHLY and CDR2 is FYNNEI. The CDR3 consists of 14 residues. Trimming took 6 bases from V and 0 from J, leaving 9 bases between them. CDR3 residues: CASSELLSGNTIYF. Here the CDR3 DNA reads TGTGCCAGCAGCGAGCTCCTCTCTGGAAACACCATATATTTT.

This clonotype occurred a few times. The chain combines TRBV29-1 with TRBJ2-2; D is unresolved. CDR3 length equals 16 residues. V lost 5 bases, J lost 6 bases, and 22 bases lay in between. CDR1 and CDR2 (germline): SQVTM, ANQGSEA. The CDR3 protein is CSVTYTGIPDPGELFF. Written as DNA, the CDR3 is TGCAGCGTTACCTATACGGGTATCCCCGACCCCGGGGAGCTGTTTTTT.

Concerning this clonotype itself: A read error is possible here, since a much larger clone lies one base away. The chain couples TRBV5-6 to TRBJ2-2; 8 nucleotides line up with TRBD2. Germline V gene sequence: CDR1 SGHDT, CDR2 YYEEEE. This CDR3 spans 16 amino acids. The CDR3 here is CASSRLLAADTGDLFF. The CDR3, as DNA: TGTGCCAGCAGCCGCCTACTAGCGGCGGACACCGGGGACCTGTTTTTT.